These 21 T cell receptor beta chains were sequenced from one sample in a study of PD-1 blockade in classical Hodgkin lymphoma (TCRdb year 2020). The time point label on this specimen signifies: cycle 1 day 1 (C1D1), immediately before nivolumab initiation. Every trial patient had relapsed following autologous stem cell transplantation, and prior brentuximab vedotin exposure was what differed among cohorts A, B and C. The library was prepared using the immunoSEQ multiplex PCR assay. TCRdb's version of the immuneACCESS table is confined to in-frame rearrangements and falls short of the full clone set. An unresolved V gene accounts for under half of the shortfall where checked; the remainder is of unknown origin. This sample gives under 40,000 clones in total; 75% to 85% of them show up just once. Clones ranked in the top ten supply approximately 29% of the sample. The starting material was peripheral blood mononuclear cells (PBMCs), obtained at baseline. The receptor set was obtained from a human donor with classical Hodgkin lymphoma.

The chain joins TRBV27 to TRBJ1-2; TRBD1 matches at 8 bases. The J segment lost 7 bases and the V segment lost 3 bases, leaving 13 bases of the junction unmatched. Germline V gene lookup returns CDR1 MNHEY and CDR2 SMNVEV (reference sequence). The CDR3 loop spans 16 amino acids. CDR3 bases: TGTGCCAGCAGTTTTCTAGGGGACAGGCTGGCCTCTGGCTACACCTTC. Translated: CASSFLGDRLASGYTF.

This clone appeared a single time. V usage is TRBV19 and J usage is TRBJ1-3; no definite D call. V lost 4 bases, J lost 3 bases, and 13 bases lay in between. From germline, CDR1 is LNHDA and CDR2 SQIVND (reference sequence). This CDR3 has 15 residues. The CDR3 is CASSTSDGVGNTIYF. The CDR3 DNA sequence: TGTGCCAGTAGTACCTCGGACGGGGTTGGAAACACCATATATTTT. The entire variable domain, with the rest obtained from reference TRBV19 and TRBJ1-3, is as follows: DGGITQSPKYLFRKEGQNVTLSCEQNLNHDAMYWYRQDPGQGLRLIYYSQIVNDFQKGDIAEGYSVSREKKESFPLTVTSAQKNPTAFYLCASSTSDGVGNTIYFGEGSWLTVV.

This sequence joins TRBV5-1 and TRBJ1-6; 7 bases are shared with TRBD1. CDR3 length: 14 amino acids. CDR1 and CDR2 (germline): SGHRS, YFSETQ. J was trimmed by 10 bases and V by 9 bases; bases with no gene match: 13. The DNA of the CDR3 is TGCGCCACCGGCACCGGACAGGAGGAGTCACCCCTCCACTTT. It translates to CATGTGQEESPLHF.

Here the CDR3 reads CASGFGSSYEQYF. The CDR3 DNA sequence: TGTGCTAGTGGTTTCGGGTCAAGCTACGAGCAGTACTTC. The chain combines TRBV12-5 with TRBJ2-7; D is unclear. V lost 3 bases and J lost 3, with 9 bases in between. Germline CDR1 is LGHNT and CDR2 is FRNRAP. The CDR3 runs 13 residues.

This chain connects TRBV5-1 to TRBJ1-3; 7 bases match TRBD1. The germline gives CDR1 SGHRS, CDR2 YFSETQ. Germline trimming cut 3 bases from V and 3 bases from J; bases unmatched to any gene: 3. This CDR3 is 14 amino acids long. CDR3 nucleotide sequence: TGCGCCAGCAGCTCCGGGACAGTTGGAAACACCATATATTTT. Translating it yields CASSSGTVGNTIYF.

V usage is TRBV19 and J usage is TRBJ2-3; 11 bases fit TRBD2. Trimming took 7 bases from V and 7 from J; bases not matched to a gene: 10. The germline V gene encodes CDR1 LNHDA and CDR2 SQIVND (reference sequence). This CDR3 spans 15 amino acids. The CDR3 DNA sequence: TGTGCCAGTACCCTACTAGCGGGGGCCCCCCATACGCAGTATTTT. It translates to CASTLLAGAPHTQYF.

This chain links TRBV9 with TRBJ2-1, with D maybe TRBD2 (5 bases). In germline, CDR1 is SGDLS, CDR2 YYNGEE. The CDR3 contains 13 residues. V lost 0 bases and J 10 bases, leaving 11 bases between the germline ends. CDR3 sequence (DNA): TGTGCCAGCAGCGTAGGTGTGACGGGGGAGCAGTTCTTC. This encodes CASSVGVTGEQFF.

In DNA form, the CDR3 reads TGTGCCAGCAGTTGGGACTACCTCCGAGAGACCCAGTACTTC. Its translation: CASSWDYLRETQYF. This sequence joins TRBV6-5 and TRBJ2-5; TRBD2 agrees at 7 bases. The germline V gene has CDR1 MNHEY and CDR2 SVGAGI. Trimming cost V 4 bases and J 4 bases; bases outside gene matches: 6. The CDR3 spans 14 residues.

CDR3 loop: CASSLRDRGDEQYF. The CDR3 nucleotides are TGTGCCAGCAGCTTACGCGACAGGGGGGACGAGCAGTACTTC. The chain joins TRBV7-6 to TRBJ2-7, with TRBD1 matching 9 bases. Germline V CDR1 and CDR2: SGHVS, FNYEAQ. The V gene end was trimmed by 2 bases and the J gene end by 5 bases; junction bases not matched to a gene: 4. The CDR3 has 14 residues.

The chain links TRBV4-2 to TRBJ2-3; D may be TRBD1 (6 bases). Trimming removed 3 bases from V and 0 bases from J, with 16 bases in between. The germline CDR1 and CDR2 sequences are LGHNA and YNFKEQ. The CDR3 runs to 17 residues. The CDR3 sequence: CASSQDSQNPSTDTQYF. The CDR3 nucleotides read TGTGCCAGCAGCCAGGACAGTCAGAACCCTAGCACAGATACGCAGTATTTT.

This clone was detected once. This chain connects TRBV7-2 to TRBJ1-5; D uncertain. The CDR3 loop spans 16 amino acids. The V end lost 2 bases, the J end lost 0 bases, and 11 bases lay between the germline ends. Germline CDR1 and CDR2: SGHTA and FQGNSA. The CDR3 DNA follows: TGTGCCAGCAGCTTATTTGAGAGTAATAGCAATCAGCCCCAGCATTTT. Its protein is CASSLFESNSNQPQHF.

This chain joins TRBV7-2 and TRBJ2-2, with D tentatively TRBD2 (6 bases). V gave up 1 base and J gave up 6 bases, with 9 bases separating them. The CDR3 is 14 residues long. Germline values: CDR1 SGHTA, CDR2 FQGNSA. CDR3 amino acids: CASSLGWGAGELFF. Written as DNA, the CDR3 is TGTGCCAGCAGCTTAGGTTGGGGGGCCGGGGAGCTGTTTTTT.

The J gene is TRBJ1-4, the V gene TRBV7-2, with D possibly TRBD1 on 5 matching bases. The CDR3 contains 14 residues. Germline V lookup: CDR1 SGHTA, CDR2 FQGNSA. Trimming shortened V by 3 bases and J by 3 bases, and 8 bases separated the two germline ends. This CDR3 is CASSFQGSNEKLFF. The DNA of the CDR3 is TGTGCCAGCAGCTTTCAGGGCTCTAATGAAAAACTGTTTTTT.

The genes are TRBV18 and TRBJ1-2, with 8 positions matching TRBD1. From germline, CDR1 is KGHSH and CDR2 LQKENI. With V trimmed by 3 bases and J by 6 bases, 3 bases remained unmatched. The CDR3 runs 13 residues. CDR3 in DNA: TGTGCCAGCTCACCTGACAGGGGCCATGGCTACACCTTC. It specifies CASSPDRGHGYTF.

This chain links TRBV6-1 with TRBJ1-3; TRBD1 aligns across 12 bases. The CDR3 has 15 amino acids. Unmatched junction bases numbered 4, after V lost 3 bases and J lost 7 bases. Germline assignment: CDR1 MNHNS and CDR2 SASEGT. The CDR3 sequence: CASSEAGTGGNTIYF. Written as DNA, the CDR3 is TGTGCCAGCAGTGAGGCCGGGACAGGGGGCAACACCATATATTTT.

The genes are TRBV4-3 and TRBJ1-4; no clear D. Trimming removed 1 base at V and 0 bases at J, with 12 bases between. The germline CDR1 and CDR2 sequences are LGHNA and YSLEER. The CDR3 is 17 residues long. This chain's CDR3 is CASSQGGRAATNEKLFF. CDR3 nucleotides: TGCGCCAGCAGCCAAGGTGGCAGAGCTGCAACTAATGAAAAACTGTTTTTT.

The CDR3 bases are TGTGCCAGCAGCGCGGCCACGGGGGGCGTCAAAACGAACACTGAAGCTTTCTTT. Protein sequence: CASSAATGGVKTNTEAFF. This rearrangement joins TRBV9 to TRBJ1-1, with D tentatively TRBD1 (6 bases). This CDR3 has 18 residues. Looked up from germline, CDR1 is SGDLS and CDR2 is YYNGEE. The ends were cut back, 3 bases at V and 1 base at J, with 22 bases in the middle.

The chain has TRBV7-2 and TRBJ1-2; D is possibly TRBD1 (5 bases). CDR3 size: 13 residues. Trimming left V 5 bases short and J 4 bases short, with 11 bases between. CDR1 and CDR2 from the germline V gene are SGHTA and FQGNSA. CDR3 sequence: CASSPDSSYGYTF. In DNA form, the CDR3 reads TGTGCCAGCAGCCCAGACAGTTCCTATGGCTACACCTTC.

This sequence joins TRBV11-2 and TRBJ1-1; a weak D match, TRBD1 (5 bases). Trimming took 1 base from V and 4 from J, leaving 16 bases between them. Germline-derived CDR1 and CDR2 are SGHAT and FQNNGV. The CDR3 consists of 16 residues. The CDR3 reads CASSLGRQGSGTEAFF. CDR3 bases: TGTGCCAGCAGCTTAGGACGGCAGGGTTCGGGCACTGAAGCTTTCTTT.

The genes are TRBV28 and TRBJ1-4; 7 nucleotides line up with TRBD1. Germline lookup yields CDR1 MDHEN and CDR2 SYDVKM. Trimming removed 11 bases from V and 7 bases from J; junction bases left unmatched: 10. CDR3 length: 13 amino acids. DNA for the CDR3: TGTGCCGGCCAGGGGGATAAGACTGAAAAACTGTTTTTT. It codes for CAGQGDKTEKLFF.

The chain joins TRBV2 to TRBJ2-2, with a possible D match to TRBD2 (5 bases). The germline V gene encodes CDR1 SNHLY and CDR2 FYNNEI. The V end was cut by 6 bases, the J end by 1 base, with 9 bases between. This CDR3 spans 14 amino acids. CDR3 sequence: CASRVSENTGELFF. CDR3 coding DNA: TGTGCCAGCAGGGTTAGCGAGAACACCGGGGAGCTGTTTTTT.